The 25 T cell receptor beta chains below were found in one sample sequenced in a study of blood T cell dynamics during melanoma immunotherapy. Using immunoSEQ multiplex PCR, the repertoire was profiled, and TCRdb retains in-frame clones only, with some absent. Of about 19,000 clones in the sample, 70% to 90% were seen once. Time point described: week 3, after first cycle of checkpoint inhibitor. Specimen: blood, collected from a patient treated with checkpoint blockade. Receptors were obtained from a human donor with melanoma.

This chain links TRBV19 with TRBJ2-2, with TRBD2 as a possible D gene (8 bases). With 8 bases removed from V and 10 bases from J, the gap between germline ends came to 26 bases. The CDR3 is made up of 16 amino acids. Germline lookup yields CDR1 LNHDA and CDR2 SQIVND (reference sequence). The CDR3 spells CASSQGGSGKLEELFF. Here the CDR3 DNA reads TGTGCCAGTTCCCAGGGGGGTAGCGGGAAGTTGGAGGAGCTGTTTTTT.

The chain combines TRBV30 with TRBJ1-1; D is uncertain. The V end was cut by 2 bases, the J end by 1 base, with 11 bases between. This CDR3 has 14 residues. The germline CDR1 and CDR2 sequences are GTSNPN and SVGIG (reference sequence). In nucleotides, the CDR3 is TGTGCCTGGAGTCACGCATTAGGGAACACTGAAGCTTTCTTT. It yields the protein CAWSHALGNTEAFF.

The genes are TRBV11-2 and TRBJ2-2; D remains unclear. Germline CDR1 SGHAT, CDR2 FQNNGV. CDR3 length equals 14 residues. CDR3 sequence reads: CAVQIARNTGELFF. Here the CDR3 DNA reads TGTGCGGTTCAAATCGCACGGAACACCGGGGAGCTGTTTTTT.

The chain links TRBV4-1 to TRBJ2-7; a possible D gene is TRBD2 (5 bases). Trimming shortened V by 5 bases and J by 2 bases, and 10 bases separated the two germline ends. The CDR3 sequence is 13 residues long. Germline CDR1 reads MGHRA; CDR2 reads YSYEKL. CDR3 amino acids: CASSEDLAYEQYF. CDR3 nucleotides: TGCGCCAGCAGCGAGGACTTAGCCTACGAGCAGTACTTC.

J is TRBJ2-3 and V is TRBV19, with D possibly TRBD1 on 6 matching bases. This CDR3 region has 16 residues. The germline V gene has CDR1 LNHDA and CDR2 SQIVND (reference sequence). V lost 3 bases to trimming and J lost 2 bases, with 15 bases between them. CDR3 sequence reads: CASSILLDSSTDTQYF. In nucleotides, the CDR3 is TGTGCCAGTAGTATCCTGTTGGACAGCTCCACAGATACGCAGTATTTT.

The rearrangement links TRBV28 to TRBJ2-3; D might be TRBD1 (7 bases). Germline V gene data show CDR1 as MDHEN and CDR2 as SYDVKM. The CDR3 contains 15 residues. V lost 10 bases to trimming and J lost 1 base, with 18 bases between them. The DNA of the CDR3 is TGTGCCATCAGGGGGGCAGGGAAGGGCACAGATACGCAGTATTTT. This gives the protein CAIRGAGKGTDTQYF.

This clone was recorded a few times. The rearrangement joins TRBV6-5 to TRBJ2-7, with D perhaps matching TRBD1 (5 bases). Trimming stripped 5 bases from V and 1 base from J, with 15 bases between. The CDR3 is 15 amino acids. CDR1 is MNHEY and CDR2 is SVGAGI in the germline V gene. The chain's CDR3 is CASSGRQSASYEQYF. CDR3 sequence (DNA): TGTGCCAGCAGTGGTCGACAGTCCGCGTCCTACGAGCAGTACTTC.

The chain couples TRBV11-3 to TRBJ2-5; TRBD2 matches at 8 bases. V gave up 6 bases and J gave up 4 bases; unmatched junction bases: 10. The V gene's germline CDR1 is SGHNT and CDR2 YENEEA. This CDR3 region has 15 residues. The CDR3 DNA reads TGTGCCAGCAGTTTCGACTCGGGGGGGATAGAGACCCAGTACTTC. This translates into CASSFDSGGIETQYF.

This chain connects TRBV21-1 to TRBJ1-1; TRBD1, the D gene given by the table, was not confirmed from the DNA. TRBV21-1 is flagged as a pseudogene. The CDR3 length is 15 residues. The CDR3 DNA follows: TGTGCCAGCAGCACGGGAAAGGACAGGAACACTGAAGCTTTCTTT. Translating gives CASSTGKDRNTEAFF.

The chain employs TRBV19 and TRBJ2-7, with 12 bases lining up with TRBD2. The CDR3 is 16 amino acids. The V and J ends lost 1 base and 0 bases, in that order; junction bases with no gene match: 1. Looked up from germline, CDR1 is LNHDA and CDR2 is SQIVND (reference sequence). The CDR3 coding sequence is TGTGCCAGTAGTATAGGGACTAGCGGGAACTCCTACGAGCAGTACTTC. Translated, it gives CASSIGTSGNSYEQYF.

The chain is built from TRBV27 and TRBJ1-4; TRBD1 might be the D (6 bases). The CDR3 sequence is 16 residues long. Germline V gene lookup returns CDR1 MNHEY and CDR2 SMNVEV (reference sequence). V was clipped by 3 bases and J by 0 bases, with 11 bases between them. The CDR3 DNA sequence: TGTGCCAGCAGTTTGGCAGGGGCTTCAACTAATGAAAAACTGTTTTTT. Encoded protein: CASSLAGASTNEKLFF.

This sequence joins TRBV5-1 and TRBJ2-3; weak D call: TRBD2 (7 bases). The length of the CDR3 is 16 residues. V was pared by 3 bases and J by 6 bases, with 20 bases between. Germline CDR1 reads SGHRS; CDR2 reads YFSETQ. The CDR3 bases are TGCGCCAGCAGCTCAGAACAGGGAGGGGGTGTGGATACGCAGTATTTT. This translates into CASSSEQGGGVDTQYF.

In DNA form, the CDR3 reads TGTGCCAGCAGTGAAACTGCGGGGTACACTGAAGCTTTCTTT. Protein: CASSETAGYTEAFF. The rearrangement uses TRBV6-1 and TRBJ1-1; D remains unclear. The ends were cut back, 2 bases at V and 3 bases at J, with 10 bases in the middle. The length of the CDR3 is 14 residues. The germline V gene encodes CDR1 MNHNS and CDR2 SASEGT.

This clone was found once. The chain carries TRBV7-8 and TRBJ2-3; 9 bases are a match to TRBD1. V was clipped by 5 bases and J by 1 base; unmatched bases: 7. Germline V CDR1 and CDR2: SGHVS, FQNEAQ. This CDR3 is built from 16 residues. The CDR3 loop is CASSPHRGPGTDTQYF. The CDR3 DNA sequence: TGTGCCAGCAGCCCGCACAGGGGGCCGGGCACAGATACGCAGTATTTT. Filled out from reference TRBV7-8 and TRBJ2-3, the complete variable domain reads GAGVSQSPRYKVAKRGQDVALRCDPISGHVSLFWYQQALGQGPEFLTYFQNEAQLDKSGLPSDRFFAERPEGSVSTLKIQRTQQEDSAVYLCASSPHRGPGTDTQYFGPGTRLTVL.

In this sample, this clone turned up once. J is TRBJ2-2 and V is TRBV5-1, with no clear D. CDR1 is SGHRS and CDR2 is YFSETQ in the germline V gene. The CDR3 covers 14 residues. Trimming removed 7 bases at V and 3 bases at J, with 13 bases between. CDR3 protein: CASRLLGDTGELFF. The CDR3 nucleotides are TGCGCCAGCCGTTTATTGGGTGACACCGGGGAGCTGTTTTTT.

This sequence joins TRBV9 and TRBJ2-1, with 9 bases that match TRBD1. CDR1 is SGDLS, CDR2 YYNGEE, per germline. Losses at the gene ends were 4 bases for V and 8 bases for J; bases not matched to a gene: 13. The CDR3 has 16 amino acids. CDR3 nucleotide sequence: TGTGCCAGCAGCTCAGGACCGGGACAGGGTTATTATGAGCAGTTCTTC. Translation gives CASSSGPGQGYYEQFF.

The V and J genes are TRBV4-1 and TRBJ2-5; D remains ambiguous. Deletions cut 1 base from V and 2 bases from J, with 8 bases between. The CDR3 totals 14 residues. Germline assignment: CDR1 MGHRA and CDR2 YSYEKL. For the CDR3, the DNA is TGCGCCAGCAGCCAAGGGGGTCTTCAAGAGACCCAGTACTTC. This codes for CASSQGGLQETQYF.

V is TRBV2 and J is TRBJ2-3; TRBD2 is a possible D gene (7 bases). V lost 8 bases to trimming and J lost 3 bases, with 15 bases between them. The CDR3 extends over 14 amino acids. The germline V gene has CDR1 SNHLY and CDR2 FYNNEI. The CDR3 reads CASGGGDGTDTQYF. CDR3 nucleotides: TGTGCCAGCGGGGGGGGCGATGGTACAGATACGCAGTATTTT.

The V and J genes are TRBV7-6 and TRBJ2-5, with D perhaps matching TRBD2 (5 bases). Judging by the DNA end, TRBJ2-7 fits better; the J call may be wrong. CDR3 length: 13 amino acids. Germline V gives CDR1 SGHVS, CDR2 FNYEAQ. CDR3 sequence reads: CASRGYNSYEQYF. The CDR3 DNA sequence: TGTGCCAGCCGCGGGTACAACTCCTACGAGCAGTACTTC.

About this clone: Sequence at one end of the junction differs from germline and may be a read error. This chain uses TRBV28 with TRBJ1-3; no reliable D call. Germline CDR1 reads MDHEN; CDR2 reads SYDVKM. This CDR3 spans 12 amino acids. The CDR3 DNA reads as TGTGCCAGCAGTTTTTCTGCAAACACCATATATTTT. This translates into CASSFSANTIYF.

The rearrangement uses TRBV10-3 and TRBJ2-1; 12 bases match TRBD2. CDR1 and CDR2 from the germline V gene are ENHRY and SYGVKD. The CDR3 length is 16 residues. With V trimmed by 2 bases and J by 4 bases, 3 bases remained unmatched. The CDR3 DNA reads as TGTGCCATCAGTGAGCTAGCGGGAGGGGGGTACAATGAGCAGTTCTTC. Translation: CAISELAGGGYNEQFF.

The chain links TRBV18 to TRBJ2-7, with a tentative D call TRBD1 (6 bases). The CDR3 consists of 14 residues. Germline CDR1 and CDR2: KGHSH and LQKENI. The V gene lost 2 bases and the J gene lost 3 bases, with 11 bases spanning the gap. The CDR3 nucleotides are TGTGCCAGCTCACCAGGACAGTCAGACTACGAGCAGTACTTC. Translation gives CASSPGQSDYEQYF.

The chain couples TRBV7-2 to TRBJ2-7; D perhaps matches TRBD2 (5 bases). The ends were cut back, 7 bases at V and 3 bases at J, with 19 bases in the middle. CDR1 and CDR2 from the germline V gene are SGHTA and FQGNSA. This CDR3 contains 15 residues. The CDR3 nucleotides read TGTGCCAGCAACCGTGATTACCTGGGGAGCTACGAGCAGTACTTC. Its translation: CASNRDYLGSYEQYF.

The rearrangement links TRBV5-1 to TRBJ2-4; 7 bases line up with TRBD2. The CDR3 is made up of 16 amino acids. Germline V CDR1 and CDR2: SGHRS, YFSETQ. Trimming cost V 4 bases and J 0 bases; bases outside gene matches: 7. CDR3 bases: TGCGCCAGCAGCGGGGGGGAGTCGTTAGCCAAAAACATTCAGTACTTC. As protein: CASSGGESLAKNIQYF. Together with reference TRBV5-1 and TRBJ2-4, the CDR3 gives the full variable domain: KAGVTQTPRYLIKTRGQQVTLSCSPISGHRSVSWYQQTPGQGLQFLFEYFSETQRNKGNFPGRFSGRQFSNSRSEMNVSTLELGDSALYLCASSGGESLAKNIQYFGAGTRLSVL.

This rearrangement joins TRBV6-6 to TRBJ2-1; D remains ambiguous. Germline assignment: CDR1 MNHNY and CDR2 SVGAGI (reference sequence). The CDR3 is made up of 16 amino acids. Trimming took off 4 bases at V and 0 bases at J, with 13 bases between the two ends. CDR3 residues: CASSWGIMSSYNEQFF. CDR3 DNA sequence: TGTGCCAGCAGTTGGGGAATCATGAGCTCCTACAATGAGCAGTTCTTC.